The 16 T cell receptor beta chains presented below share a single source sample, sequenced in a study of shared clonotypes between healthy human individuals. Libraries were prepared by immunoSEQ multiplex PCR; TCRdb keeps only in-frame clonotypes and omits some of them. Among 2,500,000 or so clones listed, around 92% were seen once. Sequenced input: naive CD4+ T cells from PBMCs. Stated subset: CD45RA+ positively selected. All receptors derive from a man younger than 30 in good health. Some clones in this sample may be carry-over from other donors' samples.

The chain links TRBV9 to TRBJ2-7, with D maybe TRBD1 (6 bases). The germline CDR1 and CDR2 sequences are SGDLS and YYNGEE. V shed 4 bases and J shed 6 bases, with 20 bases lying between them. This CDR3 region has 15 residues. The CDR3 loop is CASSTHGQNPLEQYF. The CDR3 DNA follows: TGTGCCAGCAGCACCCATGGACAGAACCCTCTCGAGCAGTACTTC.

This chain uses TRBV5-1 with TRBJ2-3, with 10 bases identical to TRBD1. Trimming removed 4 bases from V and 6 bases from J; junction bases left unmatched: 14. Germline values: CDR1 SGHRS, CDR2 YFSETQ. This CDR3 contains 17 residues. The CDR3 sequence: CASSPRPGQGFADTQYF. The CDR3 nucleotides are TGCGCCAGCAGCCCGCGACCGGGACAGGGGTTCGCGGATACGCAGTATTTT.

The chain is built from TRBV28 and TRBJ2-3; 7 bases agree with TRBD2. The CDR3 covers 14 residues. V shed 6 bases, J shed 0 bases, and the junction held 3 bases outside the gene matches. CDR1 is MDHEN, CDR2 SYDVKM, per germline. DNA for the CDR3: TGTGCCAGCAGGTCACTAGCGAGCACAGATACGCAGTATTTT. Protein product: CASRSLASTDTQYF.

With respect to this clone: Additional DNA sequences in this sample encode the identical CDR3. The CDR3 reads CASTLGGVNTGELFF. The CDR3, as DNA: TGTGCCAGCACATTAGGGGGGGTGAACACCGGGGAGCTGTTTTTT. The genes are TRBV28 and TRBJ2-2; the D gene is possibly TRBD2 (7 bases). CDR3 length: 15 amino acids. Per the germline V gene, CDR1 is MDHEN and CDR2 is SYDVKM. Trimming removed 7 bases at V and 1 base at J, with 13 bases between.

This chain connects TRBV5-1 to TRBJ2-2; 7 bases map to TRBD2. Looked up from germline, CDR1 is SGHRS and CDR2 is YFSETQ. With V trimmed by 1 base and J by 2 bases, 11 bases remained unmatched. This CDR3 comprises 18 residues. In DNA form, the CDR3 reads TGCGCCAGCAGCTTGCCTCTCCCTAGCGGACCTAACACCGGGGAGCTGTTTTTT. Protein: CASSLPLPSGPNTGELFF.

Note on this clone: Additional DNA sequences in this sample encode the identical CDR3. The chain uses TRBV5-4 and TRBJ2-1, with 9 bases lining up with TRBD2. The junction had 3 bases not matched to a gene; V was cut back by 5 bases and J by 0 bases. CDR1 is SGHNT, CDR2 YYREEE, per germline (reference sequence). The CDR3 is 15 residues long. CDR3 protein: CASRLAGSSYNEQFF. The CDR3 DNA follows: TGTGCCAGCAGACTAGCGGGCTCCTCCTACAATGAGCAGTTCTTC.

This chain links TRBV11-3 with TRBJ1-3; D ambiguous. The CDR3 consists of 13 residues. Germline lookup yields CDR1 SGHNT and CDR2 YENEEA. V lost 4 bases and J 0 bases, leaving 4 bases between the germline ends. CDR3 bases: TGTGCCAGCAGCTATAACTCTGGAAACACCATATATTTT. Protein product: CASSYNSGNTIYF.

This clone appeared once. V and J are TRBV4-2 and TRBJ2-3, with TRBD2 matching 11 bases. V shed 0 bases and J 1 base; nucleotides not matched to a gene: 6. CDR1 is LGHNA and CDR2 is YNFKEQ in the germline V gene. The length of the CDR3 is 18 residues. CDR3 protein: CASSQDHVLAGGTDTQYF. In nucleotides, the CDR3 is TGTGCCAGCAGCCAAGATCATGTACTAGCGGGAGGCACAGATACGCAGTATTTT.

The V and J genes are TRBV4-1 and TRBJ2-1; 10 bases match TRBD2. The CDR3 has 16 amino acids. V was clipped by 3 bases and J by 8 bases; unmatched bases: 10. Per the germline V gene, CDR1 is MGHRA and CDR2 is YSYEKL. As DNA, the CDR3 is TGCGCCAGCAGCCAGGCGGGCAGCGGGAGGGTAGATGAGCAGTTCTTC. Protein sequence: CASSQAGSGRVDEQFF.

CDR3 region: CASSFVTTGVGYTF. CDR3 nucleotide sequence: TGTGCCAGCAGTTTCGTGACGACAGGGGTTGGCTACACCTTC. The chain has TRBV6-5 and TRBJ1-2, with TRBD1 identical over 8 bases. Germline-derived CDR1 and CDR2 are MNHEY and SVGAGI. V shed 4 bases, J shed 7 bases, and the junction held 8 bases outside the gene matches. This CDR3 is built from 14 residues.

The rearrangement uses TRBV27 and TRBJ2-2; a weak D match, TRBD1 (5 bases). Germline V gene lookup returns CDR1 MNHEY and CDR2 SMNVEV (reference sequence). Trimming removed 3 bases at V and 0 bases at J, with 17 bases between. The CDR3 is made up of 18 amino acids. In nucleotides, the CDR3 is TGTGCCAGCAGTTTTGGGTTCAGGGCTATTGCGAACACCGGGGAGCTGTTTTTT. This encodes CASSFGFRAIANTGELFF.

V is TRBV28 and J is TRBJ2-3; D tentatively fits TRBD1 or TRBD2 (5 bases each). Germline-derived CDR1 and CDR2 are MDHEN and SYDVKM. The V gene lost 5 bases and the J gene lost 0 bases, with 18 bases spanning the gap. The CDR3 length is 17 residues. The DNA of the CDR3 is TGTGCCAGCAGTCTAGGGACCGCAACCCCTAGCACAGATACGCAGTATTTT. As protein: CASSLGTATPSTDTQYF.

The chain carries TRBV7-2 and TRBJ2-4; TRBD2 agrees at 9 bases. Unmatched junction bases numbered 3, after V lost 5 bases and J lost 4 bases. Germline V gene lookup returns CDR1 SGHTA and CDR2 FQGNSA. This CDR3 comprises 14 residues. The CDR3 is CASSPTSGKNIQYF. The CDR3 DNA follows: TGTGCCAGCAGCCCGACTAGCGGTAAAAACATTCAGTACTTC.

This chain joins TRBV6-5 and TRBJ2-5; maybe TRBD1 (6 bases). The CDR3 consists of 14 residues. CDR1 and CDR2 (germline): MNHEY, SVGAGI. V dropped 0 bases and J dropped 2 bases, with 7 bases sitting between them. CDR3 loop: CASSYSTGQETQYF. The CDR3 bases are TGTGCCAGCAGTTACTCGACAGGACAAGAGACCCAGTACTTC.

CDR3 bases: TGTGCCATCAGTGAACAGTCAACTAATGAAAAACTGTTTTTT. This encodes CAISEQSTNEKLFF. J is TRBJ1-4 and V is TRBV10-3; D not certain. The germline V and J ends were trimmed by 3 bases and 0 bases, with 5 bases remaining between them. CDR3 length: 14 amino acids. Germline loops: CDR1 ENHRY, CDR2 SYGVKD.

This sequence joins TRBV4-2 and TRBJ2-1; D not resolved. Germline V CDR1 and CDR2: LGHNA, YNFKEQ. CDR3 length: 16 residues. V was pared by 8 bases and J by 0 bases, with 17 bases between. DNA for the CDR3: TGTGCCAGCCGACCCTCTGCAGCGAGCTCCTACAATGAGCAGTTCTTC. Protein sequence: CASRPSAASSYNEQFF.